This is a list of T cell receptor beta chains from one sample in a study of regulatory T cells in long-lasting Graves disease. MiXCR, applied by TCRdb to the multiplex PCR reads, yields one record per CDR3 protein. The table includes hundreds of thousands of distinct CDR3 sequences, approximately 15% detected once. The data also belong to a second study, concerning T cells in Graves' hyperthyroidism and ophthalmopathy.

The specimen comprised peripheral blood mononuclear cells (PBMCs), sampled at new diagnosis, from a patient treated with antithyroid drugs. These receptors were taken from a woman aged 25 to 39 with Graves disease. Each CDR3 is given with its conserved first and last residue. A D gene is named only where the DNA matches it firmly. Some rows have no size entry. The others give once, few or many, or a class for an expanded clone.

v_gene,abundance,d_gene,j_gene,CDR3aa,CDR3nt
TRBV2,many,-,TRBJ2-7,CASSGEQSLYEQYF,TGTGCCAGCAGTGGCGAACAGTCCCTCTACGAGCAGTACTTC
TRBV10-3,many,TRBD2,TRBJ2-7,CAISPGLGGLYEQYF,TGTGCCATCAGTCCGGGACTAGGGGGGCTGTACGAGCAGTACTTC
TRBV20-1,few,-,TRBJ2-7,CSARDGALAFSEQYF,TGCAGTGCTAGAGATGGCGCGTTAGCATTCAGCGAGCAGTACTTC
TRBV27,-,TRBD2,TRBJ2-5,CASSPPFSGRGQETQYF,TGTGCCAGCAGTCCTCCCTTTAGCGGGAGGGGACAAGAGACCCAGTACTTC
TRBV7-7,-,-,TRBJ2-2,CASTPRTTNTGELFF,TGTGCTAGCACCCCGCGGACCACAAACACCGGGGAGCTGTTTTTT
TRBV6-2/TRBV6-3,-,-,TRBJ2-3,CASSYGWDTQYF,TGTGCCAGCAGTTACGGGTGGGATACGCAGTATTTT
TRBV6-2/TRBV6-3,-,-,TRBJ2-2,CASSTNMGGTGELFF,TGTGCCAGCAGTACAAACATGGGTGGCACCGGGGAGCTGTTTTTT
TRBV29-1,few,-,TRBJ1-1,CSVERTTEAFF,TGCAGCGTTGAAAGAACCACTGAAGCTTTCTTT
TRBV3-1,-,TRBD2,TRBJ2-2,CASSPLAGGITGELFF,TGTGCCAGCAGTCCTCTAGCGGGAGGAATCACCGGGGAGCTGTTTTTT
TRBV7-2,-,-,TRBJ2-7,CASSFHFGYEQYF,TGTGCCAGCAGCTTTCACTTTGGTTACGAGCAGTACTTC
TRBV27,-,-,TRBJ2-7,CASSPHFSYEQYF,TGTGCCAGCAGCCCCCACTTCTCCTACGAGCAGTACTTC
TRBV9,-,-,TRBJ2-3,CASSVAWTDTQYF,TGTGCCAGCAGCGTAGCTTGGACAGATACGCAGTATTTT
TRBV24-1,-,-,TRBJ1-2,CATSDTETGLSGYTF,TGTGCCACCAGTGATACGGAAACAGGGCTGAGTGGCTACACCTTC
TRBV11-3,few,TRBD1,TRBJ2-2,CASSLNPGTGMTGELFF,TGTGCCAGCAGCTTGAATCCCGGGACAGGGATGACCGGGGAGCTGTTTTTT
TRBV18,-,-,TRBJ1-2,CASSPERIGGYTF,TGTGCCAGCTCACCTGAAAGAATAGGAGGCTACACCTTC
TRBV12-3/TRBV12-4,-,TRBD2,TRBJ2-6,CASRTGLPSGANVLTF,TGTGCCAGCAGGACGGGACTACCCTCTGGGGCCAACGTCCTGACTTTC
TRBV27,few,-,TRBJ2-6,CASSWTGRTSGANVLTF,TGTGCCAGCAGCTGGACGGGGCGGACCTCTGGGGCCAACGTCCTGACTTTC
TRBV7-9,-,TRBD2,TRBJ2-7,CASSLRGMGGGSYEQYF,TGTGCCAGCAGCTTACGGGGCATGGGCGGGGGCTCCTACGAGCAGTACTTC
TRBV5-6,-,-,TRBJ2-7,CASSFRGTLPYEQYF,TGTGCCAGCAGCTTCCGTGGGACTTTGCCCTACGAGCAGTACTTC
TRBV28,-,TRBD1,TRBJ1-4,CASRRQGAGGEKLFF,TGTGCCAGCAGACGACAGGGGGCCGGTGGGGAAAAACTGTTTTTT
TRBV30,many,-,TRBJ1-5,CAWSNSNNQPQHF,TGTGCCTGGAGTAACTCAAACAATCAGCCCCAGCATTTT
TRBV15,many,TRBD1,TRBJ1-1,CATRSQGAGRAFF,TGTGCCACCAGGAGCCAGGGGGCTGGTAGAGCTTTCTTT
TRBV20-1,many,TRBD2,TRBJ2-1,CSALRSGRNNEQFF,TGCAGTGCTCTCCGGAGCGGGAGAAACAATGAGCAGTTCTTC
TRBV10-3,many,TRBD1,TRBJ1-1,CAIRTGSDKNTEAFF,TGTGCCATTCGGACAGGGTCAGATAAGAACACTGAAGCTTTCTTT
TRBV7-2,many,-,TRBJ2-7,CASSLVAPSYEQYF,TGTGCCAGCAGCTTAGTCGCACCTTCCTACGAGCAGTACTTC
TRBV19,-,TRBD1,TRBJ2-2,CATHSARGNANTGELFF,TGTGCCACACACAGCGCCAGGGGGAATGCGAACACCGGGGAGCTGTTTTTT
TRBV7-2,many,-,TRBJ1-1,CASSTMQGTEAFF,TGTGCCAGCAGCACGATGCAGGGGACTGAAGCTTTCTTT
TRBV27,many,-,TRBJ1-2,CASSLSFPPSGEPPYGYTF,TGTGCCAGCAGTTTATCATTCCCTCCGTCGGGGGAGCCACCATATGGCTACACCTTC
TRBV6-1,-,TRBD1,TRBJ1-2,CASSPRTGRGYTF,TGTGCCAGCAGTCCGAGGACAGGAAGAGGCTACACCTTC
TRBV5-6,-,-,TRBJ2-2,CASSLGLALNTGELFF,TGTGCCAGCAGCTTGGGTTTAGCCTTAAACACCGGGGAGCTGTTTTTT
TRBV5-1,many,-,TRBJ2-3,CASSWDATRGTSTDTQYF,TGCGCCAGCAGCTGGGACGCAACGCGGGGTACTAGCACAGATACGCAGTATTTT
TRBV11-2,-,TRBD2,TRBJ2-7,CASRLNGLAGGYYEQYF,TGTGCCAGCAGACTCAACGGACTAGCGGGAGGGTACTACGAGCAGTACTTC
TRBV10-3,few,-,TRBJ1-5,CAISETRGDIRQPQHF,TGTGCCATCAGTGAGACGCGGGGGGATATCCGACAGCCCCAGCATTTT
TRBV27,few,TRBD2,TRBJ2-1,CASSTGLANTYNEQFF,TGTGCCAGCAGTACAGGACTAGCGAATACTTACAATGAGCAGTTCTTC
TRBV6-1,many,TRBD1,TRBJ2-7,CASRTPGGGEQYF,TGTGCCAGCAGAACCCCAGGGGGTGGCGAGCAGTACTTC
TRBV6-1,-,-,TRBJ2-3,CASRLQGPTTDTQYF,TGTGCCAGCAGGCTCCAGGGCCCCACCACAGATACGCAGTATTTT
TRBV6-1,many,-,TRBJ1-1,CASSRDKNTEAFF,TGTGCCAGCAGCAGAGACAAGAACACTGAAGCTTTCTTT
TRBV11-2,-,TRBD1,TRBJ1-6,CASSLGDRGFSPLHF,TGTGCCAGCAGCTTAGGGGACAGGGGTTTTTCACCCCTCCACTTT
TRBV19,few,TRBD1,TRBJ2-2,CASSMGQGRSVNGELFF,TGTGCCAGTAGTATGGGACAGGGGAGATCCGTCAACGGGGAGCTGTTTTTT
TRBV19,-,TRBD1,TRBJ2-2,CASSPRDRTNTGELFF,TGTGCCAGTAGTCCCAGGGACAGGACTAACACCGGGGAGCTGTTTTTT
TRBV20-1,many,TRBD2,TRBJ2-5,CSATGGGETQYF,TGCAGTGCGACAGGCGGGGGGGAGACCCAGTACTTC
TRBV5-1,few,-,TRBJ1-1,CAGSLMTGNTEAFF,TGCGCCGGCAGCCTAATGACAGGGAACACTGAAGCTTTCTTT
TRBV12-3/TRBV12-4,many,-,TRBJ1-1,CASSPYMNTEAFF,TGTGCCAGCAGTCCCTACATGAACACTGAAGCTTTCTTT
TRBV7-9,many,TRBD2,TRBJ2-7,CASSLTSGSYEQYF,TGTGCCAGCAGCTTGACTAGCGGGTCCTACGAGCAGTACTTC
TRBV12-3/TRBV12-4,many,TRBD1,TRBJ1-6,CASGTGASPLHF,TGTGCCTCCGGGACAGGCGCTTCACCCCTCCACTTT
TRBV24-1,few,-,TRBJ2-1,CATSDSADVSYNEQFF,TGTGCCACCAGTGATTCAGCGGATGTCTCCTACAATGAGCAGTTCTTC
TRBV20-1,many,TRBD1,TRBJ1-1,CSARDTGGLTEAFF,TGCAGTGCTAGAGATACAGGGGGTTTGACTGAAGCTTTCTTT
TRBV5-1,few,-,TRBJ2-5,CASSRRTDMKETQYF,TGCGCCAGCAGCCGGCGGACTGACATGAAAGAGACCCAGTACTTC
TRBV5-1,many,-,TRBJ2-1,CASRKGNEQFF,TGCGCCAGCAGGAAGGGGAATGAGCAGTTCTTC
TRBV20-1,few,-,TRBJ1-1,CSARDDPGGTEAFF,TGCAGTGCTAGAGACGACCCTGGTGGAACTGAAGCTTTCTTT
TRBV29-1,-,-,TRBJ1-5,CSVSGVYSNQPQHF,TGCAGCGTTTCAGGGGTCTATAGCAATCAGCCCCAGCATTTT
TRBV20-1,many,TRBD2,TRBJ2-3,CSAPLPGLAGGTDTQYF,TGCAGTGCTCCACTCCCAGGACTAGCGGGAGGTACAGATACGCAGTATTTT
TRBV20-1,-,TRBD2,TRBJ2-3,CSASVLGLAGGTDTQYF,TGCAGTGCTAGTGTATTGGGACTAGCGGGAGGAACAGATACGCAGTATTTT
TRBV28,many,TRBD1,TRBJ1-2,CASSTPGTGYGYTF,TGTGCCAGCAGTACCCCCGGGACAGGGTATGGCTACACCTTC
TRBV20-1,-,-,TRBJ2-5,CSARDYSGRYQETQYF,TGCAGTGCTAGAGATTACTCGGGAAGGTACCAAGAGACCCAGTACTTC